The source of this T cell receptor beta chain is a study of control samples from healthy donors and cancer patients. Trimming took off 3 bases at V and 2 bases at J, with 13 bases between the two ends. The CDR3 has 15 amino acids. Germline V gives CDR1 LNHDA, CDR2 SQIVND (reference sequence). Sequencing used immunoSEQ multiplex PCR; TCRdb keeps in-frame clones, though not all of them. The sample has roughly 150,000 clones, 92% seen once. The sequence was obtained from a woman in her thirties in good health. V and J are TRBV19 and TRBJ1-1; D remains unclear. The specimen was blood. CDR3 in DNA: TGTGCCAGTAGTATTTGGAGCCGAGGTAACACTGAAGCTTTCTTT. Amino acid sequence: CASSIWSRGNTEAFF.